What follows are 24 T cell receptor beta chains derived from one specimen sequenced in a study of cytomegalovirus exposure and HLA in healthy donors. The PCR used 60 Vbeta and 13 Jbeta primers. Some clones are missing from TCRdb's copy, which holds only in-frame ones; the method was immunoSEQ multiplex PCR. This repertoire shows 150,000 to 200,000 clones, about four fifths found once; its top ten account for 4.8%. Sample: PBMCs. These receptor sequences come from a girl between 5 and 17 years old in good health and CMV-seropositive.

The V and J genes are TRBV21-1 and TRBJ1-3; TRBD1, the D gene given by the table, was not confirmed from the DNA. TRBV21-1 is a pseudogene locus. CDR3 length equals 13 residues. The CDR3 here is CASHRVSGNTIYF. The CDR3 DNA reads TGTGCCAGCCACAGGGTTTCTGGAAACACCATATATTTT.

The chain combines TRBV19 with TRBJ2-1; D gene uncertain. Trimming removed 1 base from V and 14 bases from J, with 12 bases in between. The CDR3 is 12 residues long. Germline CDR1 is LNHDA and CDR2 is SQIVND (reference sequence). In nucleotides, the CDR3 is TGTGCCAGTAGTATAGGTAACAGACGAAAGTTCTTC. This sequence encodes CASSIGNRRKFF.

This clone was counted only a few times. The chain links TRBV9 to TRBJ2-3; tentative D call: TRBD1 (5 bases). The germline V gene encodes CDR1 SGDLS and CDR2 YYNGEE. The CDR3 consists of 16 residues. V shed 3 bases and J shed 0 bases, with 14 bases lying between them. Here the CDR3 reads CASSARWGLSTDTQYF. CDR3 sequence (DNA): TGTGCCAGCAGCGCCAGGTGGGGCCTGAGCACAGATACGCAGTATTTT.

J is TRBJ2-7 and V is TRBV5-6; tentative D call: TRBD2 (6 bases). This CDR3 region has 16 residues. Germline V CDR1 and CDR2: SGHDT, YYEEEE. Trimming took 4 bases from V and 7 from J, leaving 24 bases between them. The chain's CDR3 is CASSPRGPGTAGEQYF. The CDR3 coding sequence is TGTGCCAGCAGCCCACGAGGGCCGGGGACGGCGGGGGAGCAGTACTTC.

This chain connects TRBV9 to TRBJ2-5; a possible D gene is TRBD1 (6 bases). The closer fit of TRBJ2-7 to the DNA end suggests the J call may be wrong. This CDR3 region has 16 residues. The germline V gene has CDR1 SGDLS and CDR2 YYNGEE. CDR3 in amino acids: CASSPGVGSSSYEQYF. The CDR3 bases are TGTGCCAGCAGCCCAGGGGTAGGTTCAAGCTCCTACGAGCAGTACTTC.

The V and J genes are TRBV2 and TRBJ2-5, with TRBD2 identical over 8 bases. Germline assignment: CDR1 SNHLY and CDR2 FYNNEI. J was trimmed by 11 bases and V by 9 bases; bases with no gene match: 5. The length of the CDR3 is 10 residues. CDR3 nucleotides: TGTGCCAGTAGCGGGATGGAGCAGTACTTC. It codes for CASSGMEQYF.

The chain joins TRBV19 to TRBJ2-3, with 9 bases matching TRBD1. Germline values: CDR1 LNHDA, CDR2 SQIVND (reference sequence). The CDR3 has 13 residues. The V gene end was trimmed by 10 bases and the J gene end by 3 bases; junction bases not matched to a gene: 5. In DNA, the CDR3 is TGTGCCACCTCCGGGACAGGGACAGATACGCAGTATTTT. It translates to CATSGTGTDTQYF.

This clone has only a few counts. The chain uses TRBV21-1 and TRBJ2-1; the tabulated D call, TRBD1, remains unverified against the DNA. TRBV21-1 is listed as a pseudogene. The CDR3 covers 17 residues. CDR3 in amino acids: CASSTRWAHSSYNEQFF. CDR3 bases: TGTGCCAGCAGCACTCGATGGGCCCACAGCTCCTACAATGAGCAGTTCTTC.

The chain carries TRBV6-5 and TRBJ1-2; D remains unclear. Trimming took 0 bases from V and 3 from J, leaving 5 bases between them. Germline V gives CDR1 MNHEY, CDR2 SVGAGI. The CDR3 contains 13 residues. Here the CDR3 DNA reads TGTGCCAGCAGTTACTCCTCTGACTATGGCTACACCTTC. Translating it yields CASSYSSDYGYTF.

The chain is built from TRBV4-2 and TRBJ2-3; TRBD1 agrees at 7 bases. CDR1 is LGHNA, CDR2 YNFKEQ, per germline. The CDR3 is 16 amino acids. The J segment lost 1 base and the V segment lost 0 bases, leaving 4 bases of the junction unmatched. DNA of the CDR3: TGTGCCAGCAGCCAAGATCAAGGGGGCCGCACAGATACGCAGTATTTT. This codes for CASSQDQGGRTDTQYF.

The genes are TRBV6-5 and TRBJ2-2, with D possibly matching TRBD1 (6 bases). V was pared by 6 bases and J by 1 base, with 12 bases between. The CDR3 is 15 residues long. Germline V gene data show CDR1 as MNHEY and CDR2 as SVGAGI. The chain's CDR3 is CASSSRDKNTGELFF. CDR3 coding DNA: TGTGCCAGCAGCTCCCGGGACAAGAACACCGGGGAGCTGTTTTTT.

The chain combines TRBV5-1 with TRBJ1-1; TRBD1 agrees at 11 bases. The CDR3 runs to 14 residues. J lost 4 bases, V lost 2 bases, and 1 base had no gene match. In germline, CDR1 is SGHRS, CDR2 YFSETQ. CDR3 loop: CASSFGTGGTEAFF. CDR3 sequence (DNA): TGCGCCAGCAGCTTCGGGACAGGGGGCACTGAAGCTTTCTTT.

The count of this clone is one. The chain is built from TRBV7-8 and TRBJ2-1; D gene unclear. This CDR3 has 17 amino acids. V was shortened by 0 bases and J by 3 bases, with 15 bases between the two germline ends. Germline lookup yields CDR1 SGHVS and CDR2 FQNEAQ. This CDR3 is CASSLAAAFILYNEQFF. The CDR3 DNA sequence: TGTGCCAGCAGCTTAGCCGCGGCCTTTATCCTCTACAATGAGCAGTTCTTC.

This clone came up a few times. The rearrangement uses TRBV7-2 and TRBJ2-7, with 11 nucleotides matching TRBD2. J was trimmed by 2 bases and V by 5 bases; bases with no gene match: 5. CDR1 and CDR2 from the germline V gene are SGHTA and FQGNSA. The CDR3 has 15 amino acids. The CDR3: CASSPELAGAYEQYF. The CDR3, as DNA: TGTGCCAGCAGCCCCGAACTAGCGGGGGCCTACGAGCAGTACTTC. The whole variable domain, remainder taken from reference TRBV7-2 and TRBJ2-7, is GAGVSQSPSNKVTEKGKDVELRCDPISGHTALYWYRQSLGQGLEFLIYFQGNSAPDKSGLPSDRFSAERTGGSVSTLTIQRTQQEDSAVYLCASSPELAGAYEQYFGPGTRLTVT.

CDR3 amino acids: CASSLARGNTEAFF. The CDR3 region has the DNA TGTGCCAGCAGCTTAGCGCGGGGGAACACTGAAGCTTTCTTT. The chain is built from TRBV13 and TRBJ1-1; D remains unclear. Trimming left V 1 base short and J 1 base short, with 7 bases between. Per the germline V gene, CDR1 is PRHDT and CDR2 is FYEKMQ (reference sequence). The CDR3 is 14 amino acids.

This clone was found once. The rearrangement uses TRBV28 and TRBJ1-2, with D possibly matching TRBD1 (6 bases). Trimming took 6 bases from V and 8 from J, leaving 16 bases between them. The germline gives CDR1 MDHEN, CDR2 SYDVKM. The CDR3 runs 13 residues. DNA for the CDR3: TGTGCCAGCAGCCAAGGGGGGGCGCAAGGCTACACCTTC. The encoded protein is CASSQGGAQGYTF.

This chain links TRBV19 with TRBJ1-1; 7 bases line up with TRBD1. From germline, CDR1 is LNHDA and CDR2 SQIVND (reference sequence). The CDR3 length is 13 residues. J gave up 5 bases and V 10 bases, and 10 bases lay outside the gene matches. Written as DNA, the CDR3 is TGTGCCATCACGACAGGGCTGGGGACTGAAGCTTTCTTT. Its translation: CAITTGLGTEAFF.

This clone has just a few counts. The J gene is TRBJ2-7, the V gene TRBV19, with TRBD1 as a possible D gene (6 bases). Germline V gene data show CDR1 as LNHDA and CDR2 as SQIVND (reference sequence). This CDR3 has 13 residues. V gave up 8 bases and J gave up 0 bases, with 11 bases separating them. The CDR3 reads CASGQTASYEQYF. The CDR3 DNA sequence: TGTGCCAGTGGACAGACGGCCTCCTACGAGCAGTACTTC. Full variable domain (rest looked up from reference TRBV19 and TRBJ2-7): DGGITQSPKYLFRKEGQNVTLSCEQNLNHDAMYWYRQDPGQGLRLIYYSQIVNDFQKGDIAEGYSVSREKKESFPLTVTSAQKNPTAFYLCASGQTASYEQYFGPGTRLTVT.

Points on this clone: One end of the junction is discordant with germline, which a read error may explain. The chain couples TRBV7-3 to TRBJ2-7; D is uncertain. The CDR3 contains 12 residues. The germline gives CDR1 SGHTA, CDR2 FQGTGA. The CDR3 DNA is TGTGCCAGCAGCTCCTTTGAATCACTCCCCACCTTC. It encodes CASSSFESLPTF.

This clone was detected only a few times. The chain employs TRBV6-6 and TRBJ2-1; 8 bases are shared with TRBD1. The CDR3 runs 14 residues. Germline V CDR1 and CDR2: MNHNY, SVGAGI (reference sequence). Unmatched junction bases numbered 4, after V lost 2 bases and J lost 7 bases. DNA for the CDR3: TGTGCCAGCAGTTACACTTACAGGGGGAATGAGCAGTTCTTC. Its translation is CASSYTYRGNEQFF.

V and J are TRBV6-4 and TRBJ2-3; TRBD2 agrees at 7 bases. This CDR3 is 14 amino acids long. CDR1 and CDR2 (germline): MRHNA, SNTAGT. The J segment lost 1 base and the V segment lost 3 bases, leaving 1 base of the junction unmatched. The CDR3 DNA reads TGTGCCAGCAGTGAGGCGGGGGGCACAGATACGCAGTATTTT. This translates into CASSEAGGTDTQYF.

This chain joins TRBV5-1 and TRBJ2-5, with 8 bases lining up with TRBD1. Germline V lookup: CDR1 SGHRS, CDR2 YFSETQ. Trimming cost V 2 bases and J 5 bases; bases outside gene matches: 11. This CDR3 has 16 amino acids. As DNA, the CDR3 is TGCGCCAGCAGCTTCGGCCAGGGGGCTCAATTGGAGACCCAGTACTTC. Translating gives CASSFGQGAQLETQYF.

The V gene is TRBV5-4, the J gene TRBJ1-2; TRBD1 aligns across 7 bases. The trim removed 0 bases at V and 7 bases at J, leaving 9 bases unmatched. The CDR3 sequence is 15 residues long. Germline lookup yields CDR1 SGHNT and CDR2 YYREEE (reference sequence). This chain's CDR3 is CASSLERGLGGGYTF. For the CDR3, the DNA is TGTGCCAGCAGCTTGGAAAGGGGGCTAGGGGGTGGCTACACCTTC. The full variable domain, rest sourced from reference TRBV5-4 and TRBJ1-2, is ETGVTQSPTHLIKTRGQQVTLRCSSQSGHNTVSWYQQALGQGPQFIFQYYREEENGRGNFPPRFSGLQFPNYSSELNVNALELDDSALYLCASSLERGLGGGYTFGSGTRLTVV.

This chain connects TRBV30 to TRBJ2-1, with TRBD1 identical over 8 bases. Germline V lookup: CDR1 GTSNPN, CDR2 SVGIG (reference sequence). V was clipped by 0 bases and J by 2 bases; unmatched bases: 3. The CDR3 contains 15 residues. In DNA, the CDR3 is TGTGCCTGGAGTGTAGGACAGGGAACCTACAATGAGCAGTTCTTC. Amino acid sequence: CAWSVGQGTYNEQFF. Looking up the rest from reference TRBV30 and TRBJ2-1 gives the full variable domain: SQTIHQWPATLVQPVGSPLSLECTVEGTSNPNLYWYRQAAGRGLQLLFYSVGIGQISSEVPQNLSASRPQDRQFILSSKKLLLSDSGFYLCAWSVGQGTYNEQFFGPGTRLTVL.